This T cell receptor (beta chain) was recorded in a study of blood T cell repertoires in COVID-19 (dated by TCRdb to about 2020). About the investigation overall: Samples from collaborators originated in the United States, Italy and Spain and spanned both the acute and convalescent phases of COVID-19. The material from the prospective study consisted of cDNA or gDNA derived from T cells, B-cell-depleted T cells, or PBMCs. Deeply sampled blood TCRbeta repertoires from subjects exposed to, actively infected with, or recovered from COVID-19 were included in the dataset. A freely available public database, intended as a resource for researchers studying the immune response to SARS-CoV-2, is where the repertoires were released. Samples were obtained from the ongoing ImmuneRACE study (first 160 participants) and from approximately 1,200 subjects provided by 6 global collaborators. Sample metadata almost always included a de-identified subject ID, COVID-19 status, age in years and sex. Where HLA class I and class II types were available, the types were taken from metadata supplied by the sample provider, not from assay-based typing.

The trim is 1 base for V and 1 base for J, with a gap of 4 bases between the germline ends. Inclusive of the bounding cysteine and phenylalanine, the CDR3 is 14 residues long. CDR3 DNA is the only sequence kept; it has 42 bases, read in frame from the first base. CDR1 and CDR2 are read off the germline V gene (reference sequence) as SEHNR and FQNEAQ. TCRbeta CDR3 regions were amplified from genomic DNA using the immunoSEQ Assay, a bias-controlled multiplex PCR. On the authors' methods: Within the assay, amplification of reference gene primers was used to estimate how many nucleated cells each sample contained. Sequence reads were collapsed and filtered to measure the absolute abundance of every unique TCRbeta CDR3 rearrangement. For each sample, productive Simpson clonality was calculated as the square root of Simpson's diversity index across productive rearrangements. TCRdb limited this immuneACCESS table to in-frame rearrangements with V and J called. A share of clones is missing; checked studies link under half to unresolved V genes, and the rest is unexplained. For V, J and clone size, that table is used; D and trimming come from the DNA. The sample records around 70,000 clones, roughly 80% of which are singletons. Together, the top ten hold under 20% of the sample.

Each collaborating institution followed its own protocols to collect whole blood in K2EDTA tubes. For TCRbeta analysis, collaborators shipped samples in one of three forms: frozen whole blood, isolated PBMCs, or DNA extracted from either of those sample types. What the authors observed across the whole study: The amount of clinical and demographic metadata varied by source and participant and was provided uncurated.

A note on this clone: Its antigen specificity is not known. Within one base of it there is no much larger clone, and no base qualities were kept.

The V and J segments used are TRBV7-9 and TRBJ1-4; the D gene cannot be resolved reliably. The receptor was derived from a woman aged 60-70 years with acute or convalescent COVID-19. The specimen was peripheral blood. CDR3 sequence: CASSLGQTNEKLFF. The sequence in DNA is TGTGCCAGCAGCTTAGGGCAAACTAATGAAAAACTGTTTTTT.